This entry describes one T cell receptor beta chain. These data are taken from a study of T cell changes during pregnancy in multiple sclerosis. Produced via immunoSEQ multiplex PCR; TCRdb's table is partial and in-frame only. The profile covers 30,000 to 45,000 clones, with over 75% appearing a single time and approximately 1.2% taken by the ten largest. The specimen was CD4+ T cells from peripheral blood mononuclear cells, collected before pregnancy. This clonotype was sampled from a female donor with multiple sclerosis, enrolled in a pregnancy study.

CDR3 amino acids: CASSETGGGQPQHF. Written as DNA, the CDR3 is TGTGCCAGTAGTGAGACAGGGGGGGGTCAGCCCCAGCATTTT. J is TRBJ1-5 and V is TRBV19; 9 nucleotides align to TRBD1. V lost 5 bases, J lost 6 bases, and 5 bases stayed unmatched. The germline gives CDR1 LNHDA, CDR2 SQIVND (reference sequence). The CDR3 is 14 amino acids.